This entry concerns a single T cell receptor (beta chain). As yet, its antigen is unknown. Germline CDR1 and CDR2: SGDLS and YYNGEE. The trim removed 4 bases at V and 6 bases at J, leaving 6 bases unmatched. The CDR3 has 14 amino acids. The data derive from a study of siplizumab effects on memory and regulatory T cells. Study observations and caveats: Unstimulated subsets accounted for the mapping of only a minor share of the clones that were alloreactive. The diversity of naive T cells seemed greater than that of memory cells, and their alloresponse contribution seemed major. Proliferating Tregs in siplizumab cultures were never verified as suppressive.

About 100,000 TCR templates underwent assay in each sample. TCRdb keeps only in-frame clones here, not all; method: immunoSEQ multiplex PCR. Seen here are 70,000 to 90,000 clones, 90% to 95% observed once, and the top ten hold 4% to 5.5%. The origin of this receptor is a human donor in good health. V gene TRBV9 combines with J gene TRBJ1-4, with 7 bases aligning to TRBD1. The sample taken for sequencing was CD8+ T cells sorted from blood. Here the CDR3 DNA reads TGTGCCAGCAGCCTCGGGACAGATTATGAAAAACTGTTTTTT. It translates to CASSLGTDYEKLFF.